The 2 T cell receptor beta chains below were found in one sample sequenced in a study of blood T cell repertoires in COVID-19. Clones were sequenced by immunoSEQ multiplex PCR, and TCRdb holds only the in-frame ones, with some missing. The profile shows some 110,000 clones, around 84% of them singletons. The source material was peripheral blood. The receptors derive from a woman over 75 with acute or convalescent COVID-19.

As for this clone: A read error may account for a junction end that differs from germline. The V and J genes are TRBV2 and TRBJ1-5, with 9 bases identical to TRBD1. The CDR3 extends over 15 amino acids. The germline CDR1 and CDR2 sequences are SNHLY and FYNNEI. The CDR3 reads CASRGSGQGNQPQHF. The CDR3 DNA reads TGTGCCAGCAGGGGGTCGGGACAGGGCAACCAGCCCCAGCATTTT.

The V call is TRBV5-1, the J call TRBJ2-1; 7 bases fit TRBD2. This CDR3 is 15 amino acids long. V gave up 0 bases and J gave up 7 bases; unmatched junction bases: 7. Germline assignment: CDR1 SGHRS and CDR2 YFSETQ. CDR3 in DNA: TGCGCCAGCAGCTTGGGACAGCCCGGGAGGAATGAGCAGTTCTTC. Its protein product is CASSLGQPGRNEQFF.